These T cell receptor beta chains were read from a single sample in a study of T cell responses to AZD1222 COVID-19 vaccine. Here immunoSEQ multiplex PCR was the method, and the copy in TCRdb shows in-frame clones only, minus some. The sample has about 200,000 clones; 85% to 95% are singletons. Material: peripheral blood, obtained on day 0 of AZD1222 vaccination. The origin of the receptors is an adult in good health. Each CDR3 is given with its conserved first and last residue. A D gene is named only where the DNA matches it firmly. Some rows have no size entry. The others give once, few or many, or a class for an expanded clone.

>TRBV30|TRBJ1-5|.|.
CAWSGGTRYQPQHF
TGTGCCTGGAGTGGCGGGACTCGGTATCAGCCCCAGCATTTT
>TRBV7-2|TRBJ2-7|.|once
CASSLGSPLREQYF
TGTGCCAGCAGCTTAGGAAGCCCCCTCCGAGAGCAGTACTTC
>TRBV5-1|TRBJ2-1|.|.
CASSLAQNYNEQFF
TGCGCCAGCAGCTTGGCTCAGAACTACAATGAGCAGTTCTTC
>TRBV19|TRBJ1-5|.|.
CASSLREGVSNQPQHF
TGTGCCAGTAGTCTCCGAGAGGGGGTGAGCAATCAGCCCCAGCATTTT
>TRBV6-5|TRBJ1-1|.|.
CASSYNGRINTEAFF
TGTGCCAGCAGTTACAACGGACGGATCAACACTGAAGCTTTCTTT
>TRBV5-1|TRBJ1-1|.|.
CASSPSTETNTEAFF
TGCGCCAGCAGCCCATCGACAGAGACGAACACTGAAGCTTTCTTT
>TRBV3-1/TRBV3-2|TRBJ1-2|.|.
CASSLRIRDTNYGYTF
TGTGCCAGCAGCCTTCGAATCCGGGACACCAACTATGGCTACACCTTC
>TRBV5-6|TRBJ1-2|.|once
CASTLGGNYGYTF
TGTGCCAGCACCCTCGGGGGGAACTATGGCTACACCTTC
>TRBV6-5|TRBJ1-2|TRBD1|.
CASSRSTGNYGYTF
TGTGCCAGCAGCCGGTCGACAGGGAACTATGGCTACACCTTC
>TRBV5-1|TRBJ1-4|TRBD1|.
CASSLGDRENEKLFF
TGCGCCAGCAGCTTGGGAGACAGGGAAAATGAAAAACTGTTTTTT
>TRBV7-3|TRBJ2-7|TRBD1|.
CASSPTGGEQYF
TGTGCCAGCAGCCCGACAGGGGGCGAGCAGTACTTC
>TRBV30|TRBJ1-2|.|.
CAWETSGRVTF
TGTGCCTGGGAGACGTCAGGCCGGGTAACCTTC
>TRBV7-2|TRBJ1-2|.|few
CASSSQDWHGYTF
TGTGCCAGCAGCTCCCAGGATTGGCATGGCTACACCTTC
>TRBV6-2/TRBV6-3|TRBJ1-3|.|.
CASSRTSGTGNTIYF
TGTGCCAGCAGCCGGACTTCAGGGACTGGAAACACCATATATTTT
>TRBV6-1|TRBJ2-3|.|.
CASSDRDWTTDTQYF
TGTGCCAGCAGTGACCGGGACTGGACCACAGATACGCAGTATTTT
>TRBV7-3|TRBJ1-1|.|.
CASSRDKNTEAFF
TGTGCCAGCAGCCGGGACAAGAACACTGAAGCTTTCTTT
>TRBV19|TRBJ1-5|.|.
CASNDQPQHF
TGTGCCAGTAACGATCAGCCCCAGCATTTT
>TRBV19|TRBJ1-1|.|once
CASSALTGPTEAFF
TGTGCCAGTAGTGCCCTCACAGGGCCCACTGAAGCTTTCTTT
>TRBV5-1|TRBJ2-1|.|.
CASSVNREYNEQFF
TGCGCCAGCAGCGTAAACCGGGAGTACAATGAGCAGTTCTTC
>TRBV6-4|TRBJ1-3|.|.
CASRSRVDGNTIYF
TGTGCCAGCAGATCCCGGGTGGACGGAAACACCATATATTTT
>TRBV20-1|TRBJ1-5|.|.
CSASYRGAARSNQPQHF
TGCAGTGCTAGTTACCGCGGGGCTGCTAGGAGCAATCAGCCCCAGCATTTT
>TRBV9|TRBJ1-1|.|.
CASSPRRGIAEAFF
TGTGCCAGCAGCCCCCGTAGGGGGATCGCTGAAGCTTTCTTT
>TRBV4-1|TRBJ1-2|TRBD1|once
CASTSRISARGRDGYTF
TGCGCCAGCACCTCTAGGATCTCGGCCAGGGGGCGTGATGGCTACACCTTC
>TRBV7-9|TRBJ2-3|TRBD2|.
CASSLYPSGGPFTDTQYF
TGTGCCAGCAGCTTATATCCTAGCGGGGGCCCTTTCACAGATACGCAGTATTTT
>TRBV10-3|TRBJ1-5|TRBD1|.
CAISLDRGQGQPQHF
TGTGCCATCAGCCTAGACAGGGGGCAAGGGCAGCCCCAGCATTTT
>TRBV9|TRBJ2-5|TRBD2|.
CASSPPAGLQETQYF
TGTGCCAGCAGCCCCCCAGCGGGGCTCCAAGAGACCCAGTACTTC
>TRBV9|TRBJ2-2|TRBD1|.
CASSDPEDRGPSTNTGELFF
TGTGCCAGCAGCGACCCTGAGGACAGGGGGCCTAGTACGAACACCGGGGAGCTGTTTTTT
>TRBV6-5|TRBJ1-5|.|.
CASSFREGTPLGAQHF
TGTGCCAGCAGTTTCCGGGAGGGGACACCTTTGGGGGCCCAGCATTTT
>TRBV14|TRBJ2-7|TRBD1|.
CASSPVGQGGQYF
TGTGCCAGCAGCCCCGTTGGACAGGGCGGGCAGTACTTC
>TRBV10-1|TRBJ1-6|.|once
CASIRVGEPYNSPLHF
TGCGCCAGCATTAGGGTCGGGGAGCCGTATAATTCACCCCTCCACTTT
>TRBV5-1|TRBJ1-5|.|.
CASSPGTRRDQPQHF
TGCGCCAGCAGCCCCGGGACAAGGAGGGACCAGCCCCAGCATTTT
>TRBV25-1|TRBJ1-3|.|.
CASREGNTIYF
TGTGCCAGCAGGGAGGGAAACACCATATATTTT
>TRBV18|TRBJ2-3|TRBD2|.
CASSRTSGANTDTQYF
TGTGCCAGCTCACGGACTAGCGGGGCCAACACAGATACGCAGTATTTT
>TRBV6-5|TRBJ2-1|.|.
CASKRGAYSYNEQFF
TGTGCCAGCAAAAGAGGGGCGTACTCCTACAATGAGCAGTTCTTC
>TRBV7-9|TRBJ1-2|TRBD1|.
CASSLGQGAYNGYTF
TGTGCCAGCAGCCTTGGACAGGGGGCATATAATGGCTACACCTTC
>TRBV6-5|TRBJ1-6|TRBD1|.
CASSPQGVVSPLHF
TGTGCCAGCAGTCCACAGGGGGTAGTTTCACCCCTCCACTTT
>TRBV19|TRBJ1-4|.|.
CASSAQGLRLFF
TGTGCCAGTAGTGCACAGGGTTTGAGACTGTTTTTT
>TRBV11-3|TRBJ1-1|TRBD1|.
CASSRGQATEAFF
TGTGCCAGCAGCCGAGGACAGGCCACTGAAGCTTTCTTT
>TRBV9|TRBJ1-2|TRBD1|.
CASSSRGDRFYYGYTF
TGTGCCAGCAGCTCTAGGGGGGACAGGTTCTACTATGGCTACACCTTC
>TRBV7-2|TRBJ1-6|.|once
CASNQAGSSYNSPLHF
TGTGCCAGCAACCAGGCAGGGAGCTCCTATAATTCACCCCTCCACTTT
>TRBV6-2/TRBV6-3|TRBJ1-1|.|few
CASSLPGMATEAFF
TGTGCCAGCAGCCTACCGGGGATGGCCACTGAAGCTTTCTTT
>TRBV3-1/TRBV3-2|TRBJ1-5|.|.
CASSQRDSNQPQHF
TGTGCCAGCAGCCAACGGGATAGCAATCAGCCCCAGCATTTT
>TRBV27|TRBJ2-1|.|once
CASSSRSSYNEQFF
TGTGCCAGCAGCTCCAGGAGCTCCTACAATGAGCAGTTCTTC
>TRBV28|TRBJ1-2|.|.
CASTTDYGYTF
TGTGCCAGTACAACCGACTATGGCTACACCTTC
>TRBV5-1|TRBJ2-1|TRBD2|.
CASSLAKTGGPGDEQFF
TGCGCCAGCAGCTTGGCCAAGACGGGGGGGCCGGGAGATGAGCAGTTCTTC
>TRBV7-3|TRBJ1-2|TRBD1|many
CASSDPGQLSYGYTF
TGTGCCAGCAGCGACCCGGGACAGCTAAGCTATGGCTACACCTTC
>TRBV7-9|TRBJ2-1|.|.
CASSPAAAFTGFF
TGTGCCAGCAGCCCCGCGGCGGCGTTTACTGGGTTCTTC
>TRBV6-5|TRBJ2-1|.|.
CASSRSFSYNEQFF
TGTGCCAGCAGCCGGAGCTTCTCCTACAATGAGCAGTTCTTC
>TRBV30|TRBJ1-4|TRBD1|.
CAWSQPGGATNEKLFF
TGTGCCTGGAGTCAACCAGGGGGCGCGACTAATGAAAAACTGTTTTTT
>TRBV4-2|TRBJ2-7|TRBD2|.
CASSQTGLAGNYEQYF
TGTGCCAGCAGCCAAACCGGACTAGCGGGGAACTACGAGCAGTACTTC
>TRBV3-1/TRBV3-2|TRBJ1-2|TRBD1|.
CASSQGRWGDRNGYTF
TGTGCCAGCAGCCAAGGTCGGTGGGGGGACAGAAATGGCTACACCTTC
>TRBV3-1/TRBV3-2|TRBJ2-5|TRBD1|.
CASSQGRDRVWETQYF
TGTGCCAGCAGCCAAGGCCGAGACAGGGTGTGGGAGACCCAGTACTTC
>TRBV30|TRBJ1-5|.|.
CAWSYGSASNQPQHF
TGTGCCTGGAGTTATGGGTCAGCGAGCAATCAGCCCCAGCATTTT
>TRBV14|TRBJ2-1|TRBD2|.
CASSLGLAGGDEQFF
TGTGCCAGCAGCTTGGGACTAGCGGGGGGTGATGAGCAGTTCTTC
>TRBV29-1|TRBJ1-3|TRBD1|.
CSVRDRGPGGNTIYF
TGCAGCGTTAGGGACAGGGGTCCCGGTGGAAACACCATATATTTT
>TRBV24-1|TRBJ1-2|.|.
CATSGVNYGYTF
TGTGCCACCAGTGGGGTTAACTATGGCTACACCTTC
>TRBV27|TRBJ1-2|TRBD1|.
CASTDRAQGGYTF
TGTGCCAGCACGGACAGGGCCCAGGGTGGCTACACCTTC
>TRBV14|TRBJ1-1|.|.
CASSLYVGNTEAFF
TGTGCCAGCAGCCTCTATGTGGGGAACACTGAAGCTTTCTTT
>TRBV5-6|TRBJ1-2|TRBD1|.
CASSLGQDYGYTF
TGTGCCAGCAGCTTAGGACAGGACTATGGCTACACCTTC